This TCR beta chain was sequenced for a study of long-term antiretroviral therapy in people with HIV. V dropped 0 bases and J dropped 6 bases, with 14 bases sitting between them. This CDR3 is built from 16 residues. Germline CDR1 and CDR2: LGHNA and YNFKEQ. Whole-study findings and limits: Transplant donor controls retained higher diversity, though diversity increased after ART.

The assay used was immunoSEQ (version v3.0), run at survey level. For every sample, sequencing targeted roughly 40,000-55,000 T-cell genomes. Only in-frame clones appear in the TCRdb table, and some are missing; sequencing was by immunoSEQ multiplex PCR. The sample carries about 16,000 clones, roughly 85% recorded once. Notes on this clone: Antigen unknown.

The sample consisted of unsorted PBMCs, taken 0.5 years after starting antiretroviral therapy. This chain connects TRBV4-2 to TRBJ2-2; D might be TRBD2 (5 bases). The receptor's source is a middle-aged woman with HIV. The CDR3 DNA is TGTGCCAGCAGCCAAGATCCGGCGGGTCCTCCCGGGGAGCTGTTTTTT. Translated, it gives CASSQDPAGPPGELFF.